This T cell receptor (beta chain) was sequenced for a study of blood T cell repertoires in COVID-19 (dated by TCRdb to 2018 to 2021). Regarding the complete study: The collaborator samples originated in the United States, Italy and Spain and spanned the acute and convalescent phases of COVID-19. The repertoires were released in a freely available public database intended as a resource for research on the immune response to SARS-CoV-2. A de-identified subject ID, COVID-19 status, age in years and sex were almost always included in the sample metadata. Where available, HLA class I and class II types were obtained from metadata supplied by the sample provider rather than from assay-based typing. The samples were drawn from the first 160 participants of the ongoing ImmuneRACE study and from 950 to 1,500 subjects provided by 6 global collaborators. Deeply sampled blood TCRbeta repertoires from subjects exposed to, actively infected with, or recovered from COVID-19 were included in the dataset. The material from the prospective study consisted of cDNA or gDNA derived from T cells, B-cell-depleted T cells, or PBMCs.

Each collaborating institution followed its own protocols to collect whole blood in K2EDTA tubes. For TCRbeta analysis, collaborators shipped samples in one of three forms: frozen whole blood, isolated PBMCs, or DNA extracted from either of those sample types. TCRbeta CDR3 regions were amplified from genomic DNA using the immunoSEQ Assay, a bias-controlled multiplex PCR. The original methods were these. The number of nucleated cells in each sample was estimated by amplification of reference gene primers within the assay. Sequence reads were collapsed and filtered to measure the absolute abundance of every unique TCRbeta CDR3 rearrangement. For each sample, productive Simpson clonality was calculated as the square root of Simpson's diversity index across productive rearrangements. Not all clones reach the TCRdb copy of this immuneACCESS table, which keeps in-frame sequences only. Checked studies attribute under half of the gap to unresolved V genes and leave the rest unexplained. V and J calls plus clone size are reproduced from that table; the DNA served to infer D and trimming. Counted in this sample were tens of thousands of clones; about nine tenths of them appeared once. The ten largest clones add up to 6% to 7.5% of the sample.

A word on this clone: This clone's antigen is unknown. No base quality information exists; no much larger clone differs at one position.

General conclusions and limits of the study: The quantity of clinical and demographic metadata differed by source and by participant and was supplied without curation.

The germline V gene gives CDR1 as SGHDN and CDR2 as FVKESK. The CDR3 goes from the cysteine to the phenylalanine over 18 residues. Only the CDR3 part of the read is kept: 54 bases, read in frame from the first base. Trimming accounts for 1 base at V and 5 bases at J, while the number of junction bases matched to no gene is 13. This receptor was taken from an elderly woman with acute or convalescent COVID-19. The sequence joins TRBV14 to TRBJ2-1; 8 bases in between match TRBD2. Sequencing was performed on peripheral blood. The CDR3 reads as follows: CASSQGPQRGGRDNEQFF. The DNA is as follows: TGTGCCAGCAGCCAAGGACCGCAACGGGGGGGCAGGGACAATGAGCAGTTCTTC. When the CDR3 is completed using the reference TRBV14 and TRBJ2-1 genes on either side, the full variable domain is EAGVTQFPSHSVIEKGQTVTLRCDPISGHDNLYWYRRVMGKEIKFLLHFVKESKQDESGMPNNRFLAERTGGTYSTLKVQPAELEDSGVYFCASSQGPQRGGRDNEQFFGPGTRLTVL.